The sequence of this T cell receptor beta chain was determined in a study of identical twins. The CDR3 covers 15 residues. Germline V gives CDR1 MNHEY, CDR2 SMNVEV (reference sequence). Losses at the gene ends were 7 bases for V and 8 bases for J; bases not matched to a gene: 10. TCRdb independently ran MiXCR on the 5' RACE reads; one entry per CDR3 protein. Of under 350,000 distinct CDR3 sequences in the sample, roughly 10% were seen once. Only a few counts were recorded for this clonotype. Its target is unknown. General study points: Abundant beta clonotypes from cord blood bore fewer insertions; memory repertoires lacked this pattern. Low generation-probability sequences were in excess among twin-shared out-of-frame alpha sequences. Invariant MAIT and iNKT cells are populations that could partly confound zero-insertion analyses.

In addition, the sample was reused for a study of yellow fever vaccine responses in identical twins. According to that study: Twins' vaccine T cell responses were reported to seem partly convergent and partly personalized.

Material for sequencing was CD8+ T cells sorted from blood. The genes are TRBV27 and TRBJ2-1, with 11 bases aligning to TRBD2. The TCR comes from a woman between 18 and 30 years old in good health. CDR3 DNA sequence: TGTGCCAGCAACTCACTAGCGGGAGCCTTCGATGAGCAGTTCTTC. Its protein is CASNSLAGAFDEQFF.